This section outlines one T cell receptor beta chain sequence together with its context. V lost 1 base and J lost 2, with 9 bases in between. CDR1 and CDR2 (germline): MNHNS, SASEGT. The CDR3 totals 14 residues. The data originate from a study of blood T cell repertoires in COVID-19. Overall study context: In each case, the material was cDNA or gDNA derived from T cells, B-cell-depleted T cells, or PBMCs.

Across under 25 US areas, participants ranged in age from roughly 18 to 95 years. Participant-reported clinical history was the basis for cohort assignment. Some clones are missing from TCRdb's copy, which holds only in-frame ones; the method was immunoSEQ multiplex PCR. In the table there are roughly 190,000 clones, around 87% of which are singletons. The rearrangement joins TRBV6-1 to TRBJ2-7; D is unresolved. The sample was PBMCs or T cells enriched from blood (not recorded which). This receptor was obtained from a woman aged 40 to 55 in a cohort exposed to, infected with or recovered from COVID-19 (not recorded which). Written as DNA, the CDR3 is TGTGCCAGCAGTGAAGGACCAGGTCCCTACGAGCAGTACTTC. This sequence encodes CASSEGPGPYEQYF.